Below, 2 T cell receptor beta chains from the same sample are listed, as sequenced in a study of T cells in Graves' hyperthyroidism and ophthalmopathy. TCR beta CDR3 regions were amplified from RNA. The primer set for the first-round RT-PCR of the TCR CDR3 was HTBI. Each CDR3 protein gets one entry after TCRdb re-called the multiplex PCR reads with MiXCR. This table has 300,000 to 500,000 distinct CDR3 sequences, 11% to 15% appearing once. Sequenced input: blood. Every receptor here comes from a man aged 45-65 years with Graves' ophthalmopathy.

V gene TRBV4-2 combines with J gene TRBJ2-1; D remains ambiguous. The CDR3 is 12 amino acids. V was clipped by 0 bases and J by 5 bases, with 2 bases between them. The V gene's germline CDR1 is LGHNA and CDR2 YNFKEQ. The chain's CDR3 is CASSQDDNEQFF. In nucleotides, the CDR3 is TGTGCCAGCAGCCAAGACGACAATGAGCAGTTCTTC.

This clonotype was picked up a small number of times. The chain combines TRBV20-1 with TRBJ2-1, with 7 nucleotides matching TRBD2. With 0 bases clipped from V and 3 bases from J, the junction kept 11 bases outside the gene matches. CDR1 is DFQATT, CDR2 SNEGSKA, per germline (reference sequence). The CDR3 loop spans 17 amino acids. CDR3 in DNA: TGCAGTGCTAGAGATGTTTTCGGAGAGCGGGACTACAATGAGCAGTTCTTC. It codes for CSARDVFGERDYNEQFF.